A selection of T cell receptor beta chains follows, all from one sample in a study of cytotoxic CD8 clonotypes in ibrutinib-treated CLL. Clones were sequenced by immunoSEQ multiplex PCR, and TCRdb holds only the in-frame ones, with some missing. The profile shows a few hundred thousand clones, less than 75% of them singletons. The sequencing used PBMCs, collected after 24 months of ibrutinib treatment. All receptors derive from a human donor with chronic lymphocytic leukemia. CDR3s include the opening cysteine and the closing phenylalanine or tryptophan. The D gene is left open where the match is weak. A row's size may be missing; if present it is once, few, many or a size class.

clone_size j_call v_call d_call cdr3_aa cdr3_nt
once TRBJ2-2 TRBV5-4 TRBD1 CATKSRGQSNTGELFF TGTGCCACTAAGAGCAGGGGACAGAGTAACACCGGGGAGCTGTTTTTT
NA TRBJ2-7 TRBV11-2 NA CASSLGVLAYEQYF TGTGCCAGCAGCTTAGGTGTCCTGGCCTACGAGCAGTACTTC
NA TRBJ2-2 TRBV7-9 NA CASSLTGSAGELFF TGTGCCAGCAGCTTAACAGGGAGTGCCGGGGAGCTGTTTTTT
few TRBJ2-1 TRBV7-2 TRBD2 CASSLSGRSYNEQFF TGTGCCAGCAGCCTTAGCGGGAGATCCTACAATGAGCAGTTCTTC
NA TRBJ1-1 TRBV30 NA CAWGSGFNTEAFF TGTGCCTGGGGGTCGGGTTTTAACACTGAAGCTTTCTTT
NA TRBJ2-7 TRBV7-3 TRBD1 CASSLSGQGTHEQYF TGTGCCAGCAGCTTAAGTGGACAGGGAACGCACGAGCAGTACTTC
NA TRBJ2-2 TRBV7-2 TRBD2 CASSPGLAGERTGELFF TGTGCCAGCAGCCCGGGACTAGCGGGAGAACGTACCGGGGAGCTGTTTTTT
NA TRBJ2-7 TRBV10-2 NA CASSQSPSYEQYF TGCGCCAGCAGTCAATCCCCGTCCTACGAGCAGTACTTC
NA TRBJ2-5 TRBV4-2 TRBD2 CASSQELAGGGETQYF TGTGCCAGCAGCCAAGAGCTAGCGGGAGGGGGAGAGACCCAGTACTTC
once TRBJ1-1 TRBV7-3 NA CASSLGAANTEAFF TGTGCCAGCAGCTTGGGGGCGGCGAACACTGAAGCTTTCTTT
NA TRBJ2-7 TRBV9 NA CASSPQGSRRDEQYF TGTGCCAGCAGCCCCCAGGGGTCCCGCCGGGACGAGCAGTACTTC
NA TRBJ2-2 TRBV27 NA CASSLRVTHNTGELFF TGTGCCAGCAGTTTACGTGTGACACACAACACCGGGGAGCTGTTTTTT
NA TRBJ2-5 TRBV13 TRBD1 CASSLETGKETQYF TGTGCCAGCAGCTTAGAGACAGGGAAGGAGACCCAGTACTTC